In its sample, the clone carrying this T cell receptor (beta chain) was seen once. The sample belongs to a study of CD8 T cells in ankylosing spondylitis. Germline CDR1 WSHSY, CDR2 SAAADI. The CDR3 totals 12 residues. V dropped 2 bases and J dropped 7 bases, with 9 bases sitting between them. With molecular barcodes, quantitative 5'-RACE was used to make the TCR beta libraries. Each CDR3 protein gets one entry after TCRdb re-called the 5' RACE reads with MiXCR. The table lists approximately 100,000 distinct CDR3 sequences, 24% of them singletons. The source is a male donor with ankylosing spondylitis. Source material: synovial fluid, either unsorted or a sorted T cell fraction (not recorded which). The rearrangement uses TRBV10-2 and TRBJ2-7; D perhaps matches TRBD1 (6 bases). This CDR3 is CASSEVQGEQYV. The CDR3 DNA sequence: TGCGCCAGCAGTGAGGTGCAGGGGGAGCAGTACGTC.